These 27 T cell receptor beta chains came from one sample sequenced in a study of T cells in Graves' hyperthyroidism and ophthalmopathy. Amplification yielded TCR beta CDR3 regions, with RNA transcripts as the source. First-round RT-PCR of the TCR CDR3 relied on the HTBI primer set. TCRdb reprocessed the multiplex PCR reads via MiXCR and lists one record per CDR3 protein. This sample carries approximately 610,000 distinct CDR3 sequences, 14% to 15% of them seen once, and the ten largest clones take about 4.5%. Sequenced sample: blood. These receptors originate from a woman between 40 and 55 years old with Graves' ophthalmopathy.

There are a few counts of this clonotype. The chain couples TRBV14 to TRBJ2-1; perhaps D is TRBD1 or TRBD2 (5 bases each). The germline V and J ends were trimmed by 0 bases and 4 bases, with 7 bases remaining between them. The germline CDR1 and CDR2 sequences are SGHDN and FVKESK. This CDR3 spans 14 amino acids. Here the CDR3 DNA reads TGTGCCAGCAGCCAAGAGAGGGGATACAATGAGCAGTTCTTC. It codes for CASSQERGYNEQFF.

There are many counts of this clonotype. The chain carries TRBV6-1 and TRBJ2-7; D gene ambiguous. The CDR3 has 13 residues. Deletions cut 8 bases from V and 2 bases from J, with 13 bases between. Germline-derived CDR1 and CDR2 are MNHNS and SASEGT. CDR3 nucleotide sequence: TGTGCCAGCTTAATGTTCGACACCTACGAGCAGTACTTC. Amino acids: CASLMFDTYEQYF.

This clonotype was seen many times. CDR3 protein: CASSLPTNPYEQYF. The CDR3 nucleotides are TGTGCCAGCAGTTTGCCGACAAACCCCTACGAGCAGTACTTC. V and J are TRBV12-3 or TRBV12-4 and TRBJ2-7; no clear D gene. Trimming left V 3 bases short and J 2 bases short, with 11 bases between. This CDR3 is built from 14 residues.

This chain links TRBV7-3 with TRBJ2-5; D possibly matches TRBD1 or TRBD2 (5 bases each). Germline-derived CDR1 and CDR2 are SGHTA and FQGTGA. This CDR3 is 15 amino acids long. Trimming removed 0 bases at V and 5 bases at J, with 13 bases between. CDR3 sequence (DNA): TGTGCCAGCAGCTTAACAGCCAGGGAGTGGGAGACCCAGTACTTC. It specifies CASSLTAREWETQYF. Complete variable domain (other parts from reference TRBV7-3 and TRBJ2-5): GAGVSQTPSNKVTEKGKYVELRCDPISGHTALYWYRQSLGQGPEFLIYFQGTGAADDSGLPNDRFFAVRPEGSVSTLKIQRTERGDSAVYLCASSLTAREWETQYFGPGTRLLVL.

This clonotype was detected ten times or more. This chain connects TRBV14 to TRBJ1-3, with 7 bases aligning to TRBD1. J gave up 4 bases and V 3 bases, and 6 bases lay outside the gene matches. The CDR3 is 15 residues long. Looked up from germline, CDR1 is SGHDN and CDR2 is FVKESK. CDR3 residues: CASSHQGVYGNTIYF. The DNA of the CDR3 is TGTGCCAGCAGCCACCAGGGGGTCTACGGAAACACCATATATTTT.

This clonotype was observed a handful of times. An end of the junction differs from the germline gene, which may be a read error. V and J are TRBV19 and TRBJ2-3; D possibly corresponds to TRBD1 (6 bases). Germline V gene sequence: CDR1 LNHDA, CDR2 SQIVND (reference sequence). The CDR3 sequence is 14 residues long. CDR3 sequence (DNA): TGTGCCAGTACCTACTCCCGACAGGTAGTCCCATCAAGCTTT. Its translation is CASTYSRQVVPSSF.

This clonotype was seen repeatedly, ten times or more. V gene TRBV12-3 or TRBV12-4 combines with J gene TRBJ1-6, with TRBD1 identical over 8 bases. V gave up 4 bases and J gave up 7 bases; unmatched junction bases: 0. The CDR3 totals 13 residues. CDR3 amino acids: CASSWTGNSPLHF. The CDR3 nucleotides are TGTGCCAGCAGTTGGACAGGGAATTCACCCCTCCACTTT.

As for this clonotype: At one boundary the junction diverges from the germline segment, which might be a read error. The V gene is TRBV7-6, the J gene TRBJ2-2; 12 positions agree with TRBD1. The germline CDR1 and CDR2 sequences are SGHVS and FNYEAQ. This CDR3 has 20 amino acids. Here the CDR3 DNA reads TGTGCCAGCAGCCGAGGTGGGACAGGGGGCACCGGTGGTTTCGCCGGGAAGCTGTTTTTT. It yields the protein CASSRGGTGGTGGFAGKLFF.

This clonotype appeared many times. The CDR3 DNA follows: TGTGCCAGCTCTTCGGTTACCTACGAGCAGTACTTC. Its protein product is CASSSVTYEQYF. The gene calls are TRBV6-2 or TRBV6-3 and TRBJ2-7; D remains ambiguous. V lost 8 bases to trimming and J lost 2 bases, with 10 bases between them. The CDR3 consists of 12 residues. The germline gives CDR1 MNHEY, CDR2 SVGEGT.

This clonotype was picked up many times. The chain carries TRBV6-5 and TRBJ2-5, with D unresolved. Trimming pared 4 bases from V and 3 bases from J, leaving 15 bases between. There are 15 residues in the CDR3. The germline V gene has CDR1 MNHEY and CDR2 SVGAGI. CDR3 DNA: TGTGCCAGCAGTTTCCACGGCCAGCAAGAAGAGACCCAGTACTTC. Translated, it gives CASSFHGQQEETQYF.

This clonotype was found many times. V gene TRBV11-1 combines with J gene TRBJ2-7, with 9 positions matching TRBD2. J lost 2 bases, V lost 5 bases, and 10 bases had no gene match. This CDR3 comprises 16 residues. Germline V gene sequence: CDR1 SGHAT, CDR2 FQDESV (reference sequence). The CDR3 sequence is CASSAPMTSGPYEQYF. CDR3 sequence (DNA): TGTGCCAGCAGCGCGCCAATGACTAGCGGACCCTACGAGCAGTACTTC.

This sequence joins TRBV10-3 and TRBJ2-7; D is possibly TRBD1 or TRBD2 (5 bases each). CDR1 is ENHRY, CDR2 SYGVKD, per germline. This CDR3 has 15 residues. Trimming shortened V by 2 bases and J by 4 bases, and 15 bases separated the two germline ends. The CDR3 bases are TGTGCCATCAGTGAGGCGAGGGACGCACATTACGAGCAGTACTTC. This sequence encodes CAISEARDAHYEQYF.

Ten or more counts support this clonotype. The gene calls are TRBV6-1 and TRBJ2-7; 7 bases match TRBD1. The germline gives CDR1 MNHNS, CDR2 SASEGT. This CDR3 spans 13 amino acids. The V and J ends lost 4 bases and 10 bases, in that order; junction bases with no gene match: 10. CDR3 residues: CASSGTGLGPQYF. In DNA form, the CDR3 reads TGTGCCAGCAGTGGGACAGGCCTAGGGCCCCAGTACTTC.

This clonotype was counted at least ten times. The chain has TRBV11-2 and TRBJ1-1, with D possibly matching TRBD1 (5 bases). The CDR3 has 15 amino acids. Trimming shortened V by 0 bases and J by 3 bases, and 11 bases separated the two germline ends. CDR1 and CDR2 (germline): SGHAT, FQNNGV. The CDR3 DNA reads as TGTGCCAGCAGCTTAGAGGGGGACCTCCACACTGAAGCTTTCTTT. Amino acid sequence: CASSLEGDLHTEAFF.

At least ten counts were recorded for this clonotype. V and J are TRBV6-1 and TRBJ2-5, with TRBD1 identical over 9 bases. V trimming: 6 bases; J trimming: 2 bases; junction bases outside the gene matches: 7. The CDR3 loop spans 15 amino acids. Per germline, CDR1 MNHNS and CDR2 SASEGT. The CDR3: CASRPTGGRQETQYF. The DNA of the CDR3 is TGTGCCAGCAGGCCGACAGGGGGTAGGCAAGAGACCCAGTACTTC.

This clonotype occurred many times. The chain couples TRBV27 to TRBJ2-7; 7 bases map to TRBD2. The V segment lost 4 bases and the J segment 4 bases; nucleotides outside the gene matches: 7. CDR3 length: 14 residues. The germline V gene has CDR1 MNHEY and CDR2 SMNVEV (reference sequence). This CDR3 reads CASSWGGSLYEQYF. CDR3 coding DNA: TGTGCCAGCAGTTGGGGCGGGAGTCTTTACGAGCAGTACTTC.

This clonotype has at least ten counts. CDR3 residues: CASSYSGETVRAFF. The CDR3 DNA reads as TGTGCCAGCAGTTACTCGGGGGAAACAGTACGAGCTTTCTTT. This chain joins TRBV6-5 and TRBJ1-1; D possibly corresponds to TRBD1 (5 bases). V was clipped by 0 bases and J by 10 bases, with 15 bases between them. The germline gives CDR1 MNHEY, CDR2 SVGAGI. The CDR3 is made up of 14 amino acids.

This clonotype was observed at least ten times. J is TRBJ2-5 and V is TRBV28; 10 nucleotides line up with TRBD2. The CDR3 runs 15 residues. Per the germline V gene, CDR1 is MDHEN and CDR2 is SYDVKM. Trimming cost V 2 bases and J 4 bases; bases outside gene matches: 4. The CDR3 coding sequence is TGTGCCAGCAGTTTAGAAGCGGGAGGGCCAGAGACCCAGTACTTC. This encodes CASSLEAGGPETQYF.

This clonotype has a count of ten or more. V gene TRBV5-1 combines with J gene TRBJ1-2; 7 nucleotides agree with TRBD1. The CDR3 has 12 amino acids. CDR1 is SGHRS, CDR2 YFSETQ, per germline. Trimming took 7 bases from V and 5 from J; bases not matched to a gene: 5. DNA of the CDR3: TGCGCCAGCGGACGGACAGGTTATGGCTACACCTTC. Translated, it gives CASGRTGYGYTF.

On this clonotype: A much larger clone lies one base from this, so it may be a read error. The gene calls are TRBV20-1 and TRBJ2-5, with TRBD2 as a possible D gene (6 bases). CDR1 is DFQATT, CDR2 SNEGSKA, per germline (reference sequence). This CDR3 spans 14 amino acids. In DNA form, the CDR3 reads TGCAGTGCTAGAGGGGGCGGCGGAGGGGAGATCCAGTACTTC. This translates into CSARGGGGGEIQYF.

This clonotype was detected ten times or more. The rearrangement joins TRBV6-1 to TRBJ1-3, with D uncertain. V lost 4 bases to trimming and J lost 1 base, with 17 bases between them. This CDR3 region has 17 residues. Germline CDR1 reads MNHNS; CDR2 reads SASEGT. CDR3 DNA sequence: TGTGCCAGCAGTGGGGAGCTGGCCAGGTCGTCTGGAAACACCATATATTTT. Translated, it gives CASSGELARSSGNTIYF.

This clonotype was recorded at least ten times. V is TRBV20-1 and J is TRBJ2-7, with unresolved D. Germline V gene lookup returns CDR1 DFQATT and CDR2 SNEGSKA (reference sequence). CDR3 length: 11 residues. V dropped 4 bases and J dropped 7 bases, with 11 bases sitting between them. This chain's CDR3 is CSATVLGEQYF. The CDR3 DNA sequence: TGCAGTGCTACAGTTTTGGGAGAGCAGTACTTC.

This clonotype was seen ten or more times. J is TRBJ2-7 and V is TRBV12-3 or TRBV12-4; TRBD1 agrees at 8 bases. Unmatched junction bases numbered 9, after V lost 6 bases and J lost 2 bases. The CDR3 spans 15 residues. Written as DNA, the CDR3 is TGTGCCAGCAGGCCGACAGGGGATAGCGCCTACGAGCAGTACTTC. It is translated as CASRPTGDSAYEQYF.

This chain connects TRBV4-2 to TRBJ2-2, with D perhaps matching TRBD2 (6 bases). Looked up from germline, CDR1 is LGHNA and CDR2 is YNFKEQ. V gave up 2 bases and J gave up 3 bases, with 13 bases separating them. This CDR3 region has 16 residues. The CDR3 region is CASSQTGLGDTGELFF. The CDR3 region has the DNA TGTGCCAGCAGCCAAACGGGACTCGGAGACACCGGGGAGCTGTTTTTT.

The chain joins TRBV5-1 to TRBJ2-6, with D possibly TRBD1 on 6 matching bases. Trimming left V 3 bases short and J 2 bases short, with 9 bases between. Germline V gives CDR1 SGHRS, CDR2 YFSETQ. The CDR3 sequence is 15 residues long. CDR3 sequence reads: CASSWDTTGANVLTF. The CDR3 nucleotides are TGCGCCAGCAGCTGGGACACGACTGGGGCCAACGTCCTGACTTTC.

This rearrangement joins TRBV20-1 to TRBJ2-5, with 7 bases aligning to TRBD2. CDR3 length equals 15 residues. J was trimmed by 3 bases and V by 3 bases; bases with no gene match: 10. CDR1 and CDR2 (germline): DFQATT, SNEGSKA (reference sequence). In DNA, the CDR3 is TGCAGTGCTAGCCCCTCCTCCCTAGCGGAAGAGACCCAGTACTTC. Residues: CSASPSSLAEETQYF.

This clonotype was observed many times. The chain is built from TRBV6-1 and TRBJ2-7; D is ambiguous. The germline V gene has CDR1 MNHNS and CDR2 SASEGT. The CDR3 is made up of 12 amino acids. V was shortened by 7 bases and J by 7 bases, with 14 bases between the two germline ends. As DNA, the CDR3 is TGTGCCAGCAACCCCCTTCCCCGGGAGCAGTACTTC. It encodes CASNPLPREQYF.